The source of this TCR beta chain is a study of T cell responses to AZD1222 COVID-19 vaccine. The repertoire was sequenced with immunoSEQ multiplex PCR; TCRdb's copy has only in-frame clones and lacks some. The sample gives approximately 100,000 clones, about 89% of which show up once; approximately 19% is in the top ten. The CDR3 is 12 residues long. CDR1 and CDR2 (germline): SGHRS, YFSETQ. Deletions cut 9 bases from V and 4 bases from J, with 14 bases between. The starting material was peripheral blood, obtained on day 0 of AZD1222 vaccination. The receptor was derived from an adult in good health. The chain employs TRBV5-1 and TRBJ2-7, with a possible D match to TRBD1 (7 bases). This chain's CDR3 is CANSRGVYEQYF. The DNA of the CDR3 is TGCGCCAATTCCAGGGGGGTGTACGAGCAGTACTTC.